This T cell receptor (beta chain) was documented in a study of T cell responses to AZD1222 COVID-19 vaccine. Repertoires were generated with immunoSEQ multiplex PCR, while TCRdb's copy carries only in-frame clones and drops some. The data show approximately 130,000 clones, with approximately 82% seen just once and 25% to 35% held by the top ten. Worth noting for this clone: The antigen remains undetermined.

The analysis combined second doses at about 4 or about 12 weeks. Study-level findings and limits: Targeting of unmutated variant regions was reportedly seen in nearly half of spike-specific TCRs. CD4 TCRs linked to vaccination spanned spike, dominating at 160-218 and 743-854.

Sequenced material: peripheral blood, taken 28 days after the second AZD1222 dose. This receptor was obtained from an adult who received the AZD1222 COVID-19 vaccine.

CDR3 amino acids: CASSLYQGGYGYTF. CDR3 nucleotides: TGTGCCAGCAGCCTTTATCAGGGGGGGTATGGCTACACCTTC. This chain connects TRBV6-5 to TRBJ1-2, with 7 bases matching TRBD1. V was clipped by 6 bases and J by 5 bases; unmatched bases: 9. The CDR3 spans 14 residues. Germline V gene data show CDR1 as MNHEY and CDR2 as SVGAGI.